These T cell receptor beta chains were read from a single sample in a study of T cells in Graves' hyperthyroidism and ophthalmopathy. MiXCR, applied by TCRdb to the multiplex PCR reads, yields one record per CDR3 protein. The table records about 700,000 distinct CDR3 sequences, approximately 42% of them present only once. Material: peripheral blood or thyroid tissue (not recorded which). These receptor sequences come from an adult man with Graves' disease, either hyperthyroidism or ophthalmopathy (not recorded which). Both conserved end residues are part of each CDR3. D genes are given only for firm matches. Clone size is given for some rows only: seen once, a few or many times, or a class if the clone is expanded.

v_gene	d_gene	abundance	j_gene	CDR3nt	CDR3aa
TRBV6-5	TRBD1	few	TRBJ1-2	TGTGCCAGCAGGCTACAGGGGACTGGTGGCTACACCTTC	CASRLQGTGGYTF
TRBV6-5	NA	NA	TRBJ1-5	TGTGCCAGCAGTTACACGGTGAACAATCAGCCCCAGCATTTT	CASSYTVNNQPQHF
TRBV20-1	NA	NA	TRBJ2-6	TGCAGTGCTAGTCCAGGGCTCTCTGGGGCCAACGTCCTGACTTTC	CSASPGLSGANVLTF
TRBV2	NA	NA	TRBJ2-2	TGTGCCAGCAGCCATCGAGCGCCTACGAACACCGGGGAGCTGTCTTGG	CASSHRAPTNTGELSW
TRBV10-3	TRBD1	NA	TRBJ1-3	TGTGCCATCAGTGACCGGGACAGGGGGCCTGGAAACACCATATATTTT	CAISDRDRGPGNTIYF
TRBV5-1	NA	NA	TRBJ1-2	TGTGCCAGCAGCTTGGATGGGGTCTCTGGCTACACCTTC	CASSLDGVSGYTF
TRBV6-6	NA	NA	TRBJ2-5	TGTGCCAGCAGTTCCTACCTAGACCAAGAGACCCAGTACTTC	CASSSYLDQETQYF
TRBV6-5	NA	few	TRBJ1-2	TGTGCCAGCACCCTCGGGGGCGACGGCTATGGCTACACCTTC	CASTLGGDGYGYTF
TRBV7-2	NA	few	TRBJ2-5	TGTGCCAGCAGCCTTTTAATGGGGGACCCCGTTTACTTC	CASSLLMGDPVYF
TRBV10-3	NA	few	TRBJ1-1	TGTGCCAGCAGTGAAGATGGTTCGCGGAACACTGAAGCTTTCTTT	CASSEDGSRNTEAFF
TRBV19	NA	few	TRBJ2-5	TGTGCCAGTAGTTCAAGCTTCCAAGAGACCCAGTACTTC	CASSSSFQETQYF
TRBV7-9	NA	NA	TRBJ1-1	TGTGCCAGCAGCCAAGGACTTGCGGGACGGCCGAACACTGAAGCTTTCTTT	CASSQGLAGRPNTEAFF
TRBV7-9	NA	few	TRBJ1-4	TGCGCCAGCAGCGGACGGGGCGGCAATGAAAAACTGTTTTTT	CASSGRGGNEKLFF
TRBV20-1	NA	NA	TRBJ1-1	TGCAGTGCTAGAGAAGACGGGCCCGCTGAAGCTTTCTTT	CSAREDGPAEAFF
TRBV24-1	TRBD1	many	TRBJ1-2	TGTGCCACCAGTGACCGAGACAGGGCTTCGTTCTATGGCTACACCTTC	CATSDRDRASFYGYTF
TRBV6-6	TRBD2	few	TRBJ2-7	TGTGCCAGCAGACCGCGGACTAGCGGACCCTACGAGCAGTACTTC	CASRPRTSGPYEQYF
TRBV5-6	NA	NA	TRBJ1-1	TGTGCCAGCAGCTTGGTGGGGGCCTCGAACACTGAAGCTTTCTTT	CASSLVGASNTEAFF
TRBV20-1	NA	few	TRBJ1-2	TGCAGTGCTAGAGATGCAGGGACCTATGGCTACACCTTC	CSARDAGTYGYTF
TRBV15	TRBD1	NA	TRBJ1-5	TGTGCCCGGACAGGGGGCAATCAGCCCCAGCATTTT	CARTGGNQPQHF
TRBV12-3/TRBV12-4	NA	NA	TRBJ1-1	TGTGCCAGCAGTTTAGGGGTTGGGGTCTTGACTGAAGCTTTCTTT	CASSLGVGVLTEAFF